The 14 T cell receptor beta chains presented below share a single source sample, sequenced in a study of blood T cell repertoires in COVID-19. Assay used: immunoSEQ multiplex PCR; TCRdb lists only in-frame clones, some missing. The sample yields more than 300,000 clones, about 88% seen once. Sequenced input: PBMCs or T cells enriched from blood (not recorded which). The receptor set was obtained from a woman younger than 35 who had recovered from COVID-19.

This rearrangement joins TRBV30 to TRBJ2-3; 11 bases fit TRBD2. The CDR3 consists of 17 residues. The V gene end was trimmed by 2 bases and the J gene end by 6 bases; junction bases not matched to a gene: 13. CDR1 and CDR2 from the germline V gene are GTSNPN and SVGIG (reference sequence). CDR3 sequence reads: CAWSLIAGGQYGDTQYF. In nucleotides, the CDR3 is TGTGCCTGGAGTCTAATAGCGGGGGGGCAATACGGGGATACGCAGTATTTT.

In DNA, the CDR3 is TGTGCCAGCAGCTTAGGTGGTGCTAGCCTAGCCGCCGATACGCAGTATTTT. Translation gives CASSLGGASLAADTQYF. The chain has TRBV7-2 and TRBJ2-3; perhaps TRBD2 as D (5 bases). The germline V and J ends were trimmed by 1 base and 6 bases, with 20 bases remaining between them. Germline values: CDR1 SGHTA, CDR2 FQGNSA. The CDR3 length is 17 residues.

Note on this clone: This specimen includes other DNA sequences encoding the same CDR3. The gene calls are TRBV5-1 and TRBJ1-1; 8 nucleotides agree with TRBD1. The CDR3 totals 17 residues. J lost 4 bases, V lost 1 base, and 12 bases had no gene match. Germline V gene lookup returns CDR1 SGHRS and CDR2 YFSETQ. CDR3 sequence reads: CASSLLAGGSWGTEAFF. The CDR3, as DNA: TGCGCCAGCAGCTTGTTGGCAGGGGGCTCCTGGGGCACTGAAGCTTTCTTT.

The chain carries TRBV3-1 (or the pseudogene TRBV3-2) and TRBJ2-7, with 11 bases that match TRBD1. The length of the CDR3 is 15 residues. Germline CDR1 and CDR2: LGHDT and YNNKEL (reference sequence). V shed 4 bases and J 5 bases; nucleotides not matched to a gene: 7. The CDR3 protein is CASSLSGTGGNEQYF. In DNA form, the CDR3 reads TGTGCCAGCAGCCTCTCCGGGACAGGGGGTAACGAGCAGTACTTC.

This clone was detected a few times. V and J are TRBV7-9 and TRBJ2-2, with D perhaps TRBD2 (8 bases). From germline, CDR1 is SEHNR and CDR2 FQNEAQ (reference sequence). Trimming pared 3 bases from V and 2 bases from J, leaving 13 bases between. CDR3 length equals 16 residues. CDR3 in amino acids: CASSLPGGGNTGELFF. CDR3 bases: TGTGCCAGCAGCTTGCCGGGAGGGGGCAACACCGGGGAGCTGTTTTTT.

The CDR3 loop reads CASSLARVEFETQYF. The CDR3 coding sequence is TGTGCCAGCAGCTTAGCCAGGGTGGAGTTCGAGACCCAGTACTTC. The chain recombines TRBV7-9 with TRBJ2-5; possible D gene TRBD1, 5 bases. This CDR3 comprises 15 residues. The ends were cut back, 0 bases at V and 5 bases at J, with 13 bases in the middle. Germline-derived CDR1 and CDR2 are SEHNR and FQNEAQ (reference sequence).

V usage is TRBV9 and J usage is TRBJ1-2; D gene unclear. This CDR3 comprises 14 residues. V was clipped by 4 bases and J by 5 bases, with 15 bases between them. The germline gives CDR1 SGDLS, CDR2 YYNGEE. Written as DNA, the CDR3 is TGTGCCAGCAGCTACTCCGAGAGGTTTTATGGCTACACCTTC. Its protein is CASSYSERFYGYTF.

The chain employs TRBV7-3 and TRBJ2-3; 10 bases are a match to TRBD2. Looked up from germline, CDR1 is SGHTA and CDR2 is FQGTGA. This CDR3 contains 15 residues. The junction had 5 bases not matched to a gene; V was cut back by 5 bases and J by 3 bases. In DNA form, the CDR3 reads TGTGCCAGCAGCCAATTAGCGGGGGGTACAGATACGCAGTATTTT. Protein product: CASSQLAGGTDTQYF.

This chain uses TRBV5-1 with TRBJ2-5; D is unclear. Deletions cut 0 bases from V and 2 bases from J, with 11 bases between. The V gene's germline CDR1 is SGHRS and CDR2 YFSETQ. The CDR3 sequence is 15 residues long. The CDR3 sequence: CASSLGGSLQETQYF. CDR3 nucleotides: TGCGCCAGCAGCTTGGGAGGTAGCCTTCAAGAGACCCAGTACTTC.

This chain uses TRBV6-2 or TRBV6-3 with TRBJ2-7; 7 nucleotides match TRBD2. Germline V gene sequence: CDR1 MNHEY, CDR2 SVGEGT. V trimming: 5 bases; J trimming: 2 bases; junction bases outside the gene matches: 3. This CDR3 region has 13 residues. The CDR3 sequence: CASSGRETYEQYF. CDR3 DNA: TGTGCCAGCAGTGGGCGGGAGACCTACGAGCAGTACTTC.

J is TRBJ1-5 and V is TRBV15; the D gene is possibly TRBD1 (5 bases). CDR3 length: 17 amino acids. The germline CDR1 and CDR2 sequences are LNHNV and YYDKDF (reference sequence). Trimming left V 1 base short and J 0 bases short, with 13 bases between. The CDR3 bases are TGTGCCACCAGCAGAGGGGGAAAGGGGAATAGCAATCAGCCCCAGCATTTT. This encodes CATSRGGKGNSNQPQHF.

The chain links TRBV13 to TRBJ1-2; D is uncertain. V lost 0 bases and J lost 0, with 14 bases in between. Germline V lookup: CDR1 PRHDT, CDR2 FYEKMQ (reference sequence). The CDR3 has 17 amino acids. Here the CDR3 DNA reads TGTGCCAGCAGCTTAGGCCTTGTCGTTAGTTCTAACTATGGCTACACCTTC. Protein: CASSLGLVVSSNYGYTF.

The chain links TRBV18 to TRBJ1-1; D gene uncertain. V lost 4 bases and J lost 5, with 14 bases in between. From germline, CDR1 is KGHSH and CDR2 LQKENI. This CDR3 contains 14 residues. CDR3 amino acids: CASSLTRRETEAFF. The CDR3 DNA follows: TGTGCCAGCTCACTTACCAGGAGGGAGACTGAAGCTTTCTTT.

The chain recombines TRBV19 with TRBJ2-7, with D possibly TRBD1 on 5 matching bases. The germline V gene has CDR1 LNHDA and CDR2 SQIVND (reference sequence). V shed 3 bases and J shed 0 bases, with 15 bases lying between them. This CDR3 region has 16 residues. CDR3 nucleotide sequence: TGTGCCAGTAGTATTGACAGTCAACACATCTCCTACGAGCAGTACTTC. Its translation is CASSIDSQHISYEQYF. The full variable domain, its missing parts supplied by reference TRBV19 and TRBJ2-7, is DGGITQSPKYLFRKEGQNVTLSCEQNLNHDAMYWYRQDPGQGLRLIYYSQIVNDFQKGDIAEGYSVSREKKESFPLTVTSAQKNPTAFYLCASSIDSQHISYEQYFGPGTRLTVT.